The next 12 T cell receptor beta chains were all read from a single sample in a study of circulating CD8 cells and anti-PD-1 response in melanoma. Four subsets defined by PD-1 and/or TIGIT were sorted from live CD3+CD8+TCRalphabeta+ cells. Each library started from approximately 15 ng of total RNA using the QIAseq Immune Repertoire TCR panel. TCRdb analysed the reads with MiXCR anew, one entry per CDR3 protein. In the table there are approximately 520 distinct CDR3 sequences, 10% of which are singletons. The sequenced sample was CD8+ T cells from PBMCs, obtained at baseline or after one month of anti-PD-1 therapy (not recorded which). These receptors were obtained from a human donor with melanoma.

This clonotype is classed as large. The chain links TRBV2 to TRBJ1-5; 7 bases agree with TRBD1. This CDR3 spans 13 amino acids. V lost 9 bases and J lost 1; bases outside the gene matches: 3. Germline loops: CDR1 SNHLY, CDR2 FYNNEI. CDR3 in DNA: TGTGCCAGGGGACAGACAAGCAATCAGCCCCAGCATTTT. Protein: CARGQTSNQPQHF. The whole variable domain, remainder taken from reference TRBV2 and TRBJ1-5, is EPEVTQTPSHQVTQMGQEVILRCVPISNHLYFYWYRQILGQKVEFLVSFYNNEISEKSEIFDDQFSVERPDGSNFTLKIRSTKLEDSAMYFCARGQTSNQPQHFGDGTRLSIL.

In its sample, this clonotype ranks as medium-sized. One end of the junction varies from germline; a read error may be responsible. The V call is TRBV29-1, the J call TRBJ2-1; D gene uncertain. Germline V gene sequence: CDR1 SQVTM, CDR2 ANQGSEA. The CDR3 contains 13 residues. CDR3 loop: CSVEGNELLEQLF. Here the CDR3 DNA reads TGCAGCGTTGAGGGCAACGAACTATTGGAGCAGCTCTTC.

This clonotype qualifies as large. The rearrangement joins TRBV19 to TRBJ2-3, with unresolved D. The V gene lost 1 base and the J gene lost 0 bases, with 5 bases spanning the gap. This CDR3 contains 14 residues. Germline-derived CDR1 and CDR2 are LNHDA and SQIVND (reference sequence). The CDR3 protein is CASSIVASTDTQYF. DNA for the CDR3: TGTGCCAGTAGTATAGTAGCTAGCACAGATACGCAGTATTTT.

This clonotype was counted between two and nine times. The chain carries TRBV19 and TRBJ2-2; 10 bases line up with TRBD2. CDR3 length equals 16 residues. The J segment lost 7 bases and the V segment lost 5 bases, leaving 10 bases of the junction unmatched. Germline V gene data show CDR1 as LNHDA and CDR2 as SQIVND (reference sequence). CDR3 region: CASSAERGGLHGELFF. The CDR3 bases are TGTGCCAGTAGTGCAGAGCGGGGGGGCCTTCACGGGGAGCTGTTTTTT.

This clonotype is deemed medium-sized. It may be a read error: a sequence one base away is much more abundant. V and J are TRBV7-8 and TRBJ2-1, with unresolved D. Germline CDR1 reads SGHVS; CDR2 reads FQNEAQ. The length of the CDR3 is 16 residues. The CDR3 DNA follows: TGTGCCAGCAGCTTAGAGTCTCTTTACCTATACAATGAGCGGTTCTTC. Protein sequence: CASSLESLYLYNERFF. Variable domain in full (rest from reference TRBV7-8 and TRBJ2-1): GAGVSQSPRYKVAKRGQDVALRCDPISGHVSLFWYQQALGQGPEFLTYFQNEAQLDKSGLPSDRFFAERPEGSVSTLKIQRTQQEDSAVYLCASSLESLYLYNERFFGPGTRLTVL.

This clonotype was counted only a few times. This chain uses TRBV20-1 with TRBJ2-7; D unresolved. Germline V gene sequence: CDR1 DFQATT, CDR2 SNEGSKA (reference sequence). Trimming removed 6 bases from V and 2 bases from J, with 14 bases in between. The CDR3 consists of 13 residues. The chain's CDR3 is CSALSDKTYEQYF. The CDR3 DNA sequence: TGCAGTGCCCTCTCCGACAAGACCTACGAGCAGTACTTC.

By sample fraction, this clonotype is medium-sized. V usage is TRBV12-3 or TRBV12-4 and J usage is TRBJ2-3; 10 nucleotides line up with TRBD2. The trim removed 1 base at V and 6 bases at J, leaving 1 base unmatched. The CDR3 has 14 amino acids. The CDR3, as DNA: TGTGCCAGCAGTTTAGGAGCGGGGGGGGATACGCAGTATTTT. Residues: CASSLGAGGDTQYF.

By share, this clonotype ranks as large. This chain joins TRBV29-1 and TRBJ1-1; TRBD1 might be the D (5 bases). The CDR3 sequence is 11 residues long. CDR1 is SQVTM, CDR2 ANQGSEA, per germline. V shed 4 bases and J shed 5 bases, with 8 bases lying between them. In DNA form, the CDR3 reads TGCAGCGTTGTGGGGGGTACTGAAGCTTTCTTT. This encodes CSVVGGTEAFF.

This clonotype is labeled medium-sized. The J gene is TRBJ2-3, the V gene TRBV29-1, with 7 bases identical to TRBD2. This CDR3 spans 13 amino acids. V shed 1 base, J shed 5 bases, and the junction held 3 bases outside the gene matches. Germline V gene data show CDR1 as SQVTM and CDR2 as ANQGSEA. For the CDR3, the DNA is TGCAGCGTTGAAGGTCTAGCGGTAGATACGCAGTATTTT. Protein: CSVEGLAVDTQYF.

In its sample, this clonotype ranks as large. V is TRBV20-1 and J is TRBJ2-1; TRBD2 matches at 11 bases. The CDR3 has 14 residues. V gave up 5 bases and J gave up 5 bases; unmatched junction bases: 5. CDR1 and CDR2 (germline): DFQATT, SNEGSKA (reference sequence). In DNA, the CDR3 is TGCAGTGCTGGGCTAGCGGGGGGTAACAATGAGCAGTTCTTC. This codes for CSAGLAGGNNEQFF.

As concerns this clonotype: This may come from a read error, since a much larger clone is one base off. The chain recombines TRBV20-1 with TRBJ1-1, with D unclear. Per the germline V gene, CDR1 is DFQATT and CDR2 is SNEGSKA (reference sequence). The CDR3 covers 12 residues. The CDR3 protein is CSAGEPNTEAFF. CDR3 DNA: TGCAGTGCTGGAGAGCCGAACACTGAAGCTTTCTTT.

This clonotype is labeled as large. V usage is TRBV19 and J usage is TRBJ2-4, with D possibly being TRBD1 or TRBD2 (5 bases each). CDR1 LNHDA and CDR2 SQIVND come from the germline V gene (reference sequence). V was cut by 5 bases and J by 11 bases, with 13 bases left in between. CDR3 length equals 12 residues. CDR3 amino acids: CASSLGGAVQYF. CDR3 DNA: TGTGCCAGTAGTCTTGGGGGAGCGGTTCAGTACTTC.